This T cell receptor beta chain emerged from a study of blood T cell repertoires in COVID-19. Study at large: Spain, Italy and the United States supplied samples that represented acute and convalescent COVID-19. T cells, B-cell-depleted T cells, or PBMCs provided the cDNA or gDNA that served as material.

V dropped 7 bases and J dropped 1; count of bases not matched to a gene: 6. The germline gives CDR1 SGHRS, CDR2 YFSETQ. The CDR3 is 15 residues long. The cohort comprised adults aged 18 to 89 years residing in about two dozen US areas. Authors' analysis steps: Scientists estimated how many nucleated cells there were by amplifying reference gene primers. TCRdb keeps only in-frame clones here, not all; method: immunoSEQ multiplex PCR. V, J and clone size are taken as reported in that table, and D and trimming were inferred from the DNA itself. The sample records more than 300,000 clones, 90% being singletons.

Sequencing was done on a sample of PBMCs or T cells enriched from blood (not recorded which). This rearrangement joins TRBV5-1 to TRBJ1-5; 9 bases fit TRBD1. This sequence originates from a woman aged 30 to 39 who had been exposed to COVID-19. CDR3: CASRKTGGSNQPQHF. DNA of the CDR3: TGCGCCAGCCGGAAGACAGGGGGAAGCAATCAGCCCCAGCATTTT.